The entry that follows covers one T cell receptor (beta chain) sequence. Per the original data handling: Researchers report that nucleated cell counts were estimated from reference gene primer amplification. This table comes from immunoSEQ multiplex PCR, and its TCRdb copy is limited to in-frame clones, with some not included. The DNA was the basis for D and trimming; V, J and clone size are from that table. Here the sample spans over 100,000 clones, 85% to 90% being singletons. V was pared by 3 bases and J by 4 bases, with 9 bases between. The CDR3 sequence is 13 residues long. This sample was included in a study of blood T cell repertoires in COVID-19. Looking at the study overall: Donors in the United States, Italy and Spain gave samples during acute or convalescent COVID-19. In each case, the material was cDNA or gDNA derived from T cells, B-cell-depleted T cells, or PBMCs.

The sample was peripheral blood. The TCR was taken from a man over 45 with active or convalescent COVID-19. V usage is TRBV12-3 or TRBV12-4 and J usage is TRBJ1-1, with TRBD1 as a possible D gene (5 bases). The CDR3 protein is CASSLGEGTEAFF. CDR3 coding DNA: TGTGCCAGCAGTTTGGGGGAGGGCACTGAAGCTTTCTTT.